The 27 T cell receptor beta chains below come from one sample, sequenced in a study of blood T cell repertoires in COVID-19. Profiling relied on immunoSEQ multiplex PCR, and the TCRdb table lists in-frame clones only, not all of them. The table includes about 55,000 clones, more than 85% detected once. The source material was peripheral blood. These receptors were taken from a middle-aged man with active COVID-19.

This clone was seen only once. The rearrangement links TRBV6-5 to TRBJ2-1, with 10 bases that match TRBD1. Trimming cost V 6 bases and J 3 bases; bases outside gene matches: 5. The CDR3 length is 15 residues. Germline V CDR1 and CDR2: MNHEY, SVGAGI. The CDR3 region is CASRPGQGNYNEQFF. For the CDR3, the DNA is TGTGCCAGCAGGCCGGGACAGGGGAACTACAATGAGCAGTTCTTC.

The chain is built from TRBV5-4 and TRBJ1-3, with 10 bases matching TRBD1. This CDR3 region has 15 residues. Germline CDR1 and CDR2: SGHNT and YYREEE (reference sequence). After removal of 3 bases from V and 0 bases from J, the junction contained 0 bases not matched to a gene. The CDR3 DNA follows: TGTGCCAGCAGCTGGACAGGGGGCTCTGGAAACACCATATATTTT. As protein: CASSWTGGSGNTIYF.

This clone came up once. CDR3 loop: CASSINRGTDSPLHF. CDR3 DNA sequence: TGTGCCAGTAGTATTAATCGGGGGACGGATTCACCCCTCCACTTT. The chain joins TRBV19 to TRBJ1-6; D possibly corresponds to TRBD1 (5 bases). CDR3 length: 15 residues. V was shortened by 3 bases and J by 8 bases, with 14 bases between the two germline ends. Germline CDR1 and CDR2: LNHDA and SQIVND (reference sequence).

This chain connects TRBV28 to TRBJ2-3; perhaps TRBD2 as D (6 bases). Trimming removed 7 bases at V and 1 base at J, with 9 bases between. The V gene's germline CDR1 is MDHEN and CDR2 SYDVKM. The CDR3 is made up of 13 amino acids. CDR3 in DNA: TGTGCCAGCAAGCGCGGGGGCACAGATACGCAGTATTTT. It translates to CASKRGGTDTQYF.

This clone was counted a few times. This chain links TRBV7-6 with TRBJ1-2; TRBD1 aligns across 10 bases. This CDR3 has 13 amino acids. After removal of 5 bases from V and 8 bases from J, the junction contained 5 bases not matched to a gene. The germline gives CDR1 SGHVS, CDR2 FNYEAQ. Here the CDR3 reads CASSPGTGEGYTF. DNA of the CDR3: TGTGCCAGCAGCCCTGGGACAGGGGAAGGCTACACCTTC.

This rearrangement joins TRBV6-1 to TRBJ1-6; D remains ambiguous. Germline V CDR1 and CDR2: MNHNS, SASEGT. CDR3 length: 17 amino acids. The V end lost 2 bases, the J end lost 0 bases, and 11 bases lay between the germline ends. This chain's CDR3 is CASSEFGRSSYNSPLHF. DNA of the CDR3: TGTGCCAGCAGTGAATTTGGGAGAAGCTCCTATAATTCACCCCTCCACTTT.

This rearrangement joins TRBV6-2 or TRBV6-3 to TRBJ2-1; 9 positions match TRBD2. Germline CDR1 reads MNHEY; CDR2 reads SVGEGT. The length of the CDR3 is 17 residues. V lost 7 bases to trimming and J lost 3 bases; unmatched junction nucleotides: 13. In DNA form, the CDR3 reads TGTGCCAGCACCCCCTTTGGTAGCGGGAGATTCTACAATGAGCAGTTCTTC. It specifies CASTPFGSGRFYNEQFF.

V and J are TRBV6-5 and TRBJ2-3, with 9 bases identical to TRBD1. From germline, CDR1 is MNHEY and CDR2 SVGAGI. CDR3 length: 15 amino acids. Trimming removed 6 bases from V and 4 bases from J; junction bases left unmatched: 8. This CDR3 reads CASSLRDRDSDTQYF. CDR3 sequence (DNA): TGTGCCAGCAGCCTCCGGGACAGGGATTCAGATACGCAGTATTTT.

CDR3 protein: CASSLRDTQYF. As DNA, the CDR3 is TGTGCCAGCAGTTTGAGGGATACGCAGTATTTT. The genes are TRBV6-5 and TRBJ2-3, with D hard to call. Looked up from germline, CDR1 is MNHEY and CDR2 is SVGAGI. Deletions cut 4 bases from V and 6 bases from J, with 5 bases between. This CDR3 has 11 residues.

The CDR3 sequence is CASSMGQGINQPQHF. CDR3 DNA: TGTGCCAGCAGCATGGGACAGGGGATCAATCAGCCCCAGCATTTT. This chain uses TRBV7-2 with TRBJ1-5, with 10 bases that match TRBD1. Germline lookup yields CDR1 SGHTA and CDR2 FQGNSA. The CDR3 is 15 residues long. Unmatched junction bases numbered 4, after V lost 5 bases and J lost 3 bases.

The genes are TRBV2 and TRBJ2-7, with 10 bases aligning to TRBD1. V shed 5 bases and J 4 bases; nucleotides not matched to a gene: 5. CDR1 is SNHLY, CDR2 FYNNEI, per germline. The CDR3 length is 14 residues. In nucleotides, the CDR3 is TGTGCCAGCAGTCGACAGGGGGCGGCGTACGAGCAGTACTTC. It codes for CASSRQGAAYEQYF. The full variable domain, rest sourced from reference TRBV2 and TRBJ2-7, is EPEVTQTPSHQVTQMGQEVILRCVPISNHLYFYWYRQILGQKVEFLVSFYNNEISEKSEIFDDQFSVERPDGSNFTLKIRSTKLEDSAMYFCASSRQGAAYEQYFGPGTRLTVT.

This clone appeared a single time. The chain recombines TRBV7-2 with TRBJ2-2; 10 bases are a match to TRBD2. The CDR3 is 16 amino acids. Germline CDR1 is SGHTA and CDR2 is FQGNSA. The junction had 6 bases not matched to a gene; V was cut back by 2 bases and J by 6 bases. The CDR3 DNA reads TGTGCCAGCAGCTTACAGCGGGGGGGCCTCGCCGGGGAGCTGTTTTTT. Translation: CASSLQRGGLAGELFF.

The chain links TRBV2 to TRBJ1-2; maybe TRBD1 (6 bases). The ends were cut back, 4 bases at V and 3 bases at J, with 12 bases in the middle. The CDR3 has 14 amino acids. Germline V gene sequence: CDR1 SNHLY, CDR2 FYNNEI. The CDR3 region is CASSGSTGHYGYTF. The CDR3 DNA is TGTGCCAGCAGTGGGTCGACAGGACACTATGGCTACACCTTC.

The rearrangement uses TRBV7-9 and TRBJ1-5; no clear D gene. The CDR3 spans 12 residues. The V end lost 1 base, the J end lost 6 bases, and 4 bases lay between the germline ends. Germline CDR1 is SEHNR and CDR2 is FQNEAQ (reference sequence). The CDR3 region has the DNA TGTGCCAGCAGCTTAGATAGTCAGCCCCAGCATTTT. This sequence encodes CASSLDSQPQHF.

This clone was picked up a small number of times. The rearrangement uses TRBV10-2 and TRBJ2-5; D may be TRBD2 (6 bases). Looked up from germline, CDR1 is WSHSY and CDR2 is SAAADI. With 6 bases removed from V and 4 bases from J, the gap between germline ends came to 18 bases. This CDR3 is built from 15 residues. Here the CDR3 DNA reads TGCGCCAGCAGCCCATCAAGAGGGCGGGGAGAGACCCAGTACTTC. Its protein is CASSPSRGRGETQYF.

The chain couples TRBV9 to TRBJ2-3; 7 nucleotides align to TRBD2. Germline CDR1 and CDR2: SGDLS and YYNGEE. The CDR3 loop spans 16 amino acids. V was clipped by 3 bases and J by 5 bases; unmatched bases: 12. The CDR3 sequence: CASSASGNRLLDTQYF. The DNA of the CDR3 is TGTGCCAGCAGCGCTAGCGGAAACCGTCTACTAGATACGCAGTATTTT.

The sample holds a few counts of this clone. This chain links TRBV7-8 with TRBJ1-1; TRBD1 matches at 10 bases. V lost 4 bases, J lost 1 base, and 6 bases stayed unmatched. Germline V gives CDR1 SGHVS, CDR2 FQNEAQ. The CDR3 extends over 16 amino acids. CDR3 nucleotide sequence: TGTGCCAGCAGCTCTCGGGACAGGGGATCGAACACTGAAGCTTTCTTT. It specifies CASSSRDRGSNTEAFF.

The chain joins TRBV30 to TRBJ1-3; 7 nucleotides line up with TRBD1. CDR3 length: 15 residues. CDR1 is GTSNPN and CDR2 is SVGIG in the germline V gene (reference sequence). Germline trimming cut 3 bases from V and 1 base from J; bases unmatched to any gene: 6. The CDR3 is CAWSIQGYSGNTIYF. The CDR3 nucleotides are TGTGCCTGGAGCATACAGGGGTATTCTGGAAACACCATATATTTT. The entire variable domain, with the rest obtained from reference TRBV30 and TRBJ1-3, is as follows: SQTIHQWPATLVQPVGSPLSLECTVEGTSNPNLYWYRQAAGRGLQLLFYSVGIGQISSEVPQNLSASRPQDRQFILSSKKLLLSDSGFYLCAWSIQGYSGNTIYFGEGSWLTVV.

The genes are TRBV7-6 and TRBJ2-2, with 9 bases matching TRBD1. In germline, CDR1 is SGHVS, CDR2 FNYEAQ. J gave up 6 bases and V 2 bases, and 10 bases lay outside the gene matches. The CDR3 length is 17 residues. This chain's CDR3 is CASSLNRDRDLPGELFF. CDR3 DNA: TGTGCCAGCAGCTTAAACCGGGACAGGGATTTGCCCGGGGAGCTGTTTTTT. Full variable domain (missing parts from reference TRBV7-6 and TRBJ2-2): GAGVSQSPRYKVTKRGQDVALRCDPISGHVSLYWYRQALGQGPEFLTYFNYEAQQDKSGLPNDRFSAERPEGSISTLTIQRTEQRDSAMYRCASSLNRDRDLPGELFFGEGSRLTVL.

This clone is medium-sized (0.01 to 0.1%) in the sample. V gene TRBV28 combines with J gene TRBJ1-2, with a tentative D call TRBD1 (5 bases). The CDR3 is made up of 12 amino acids. The germline V gene has CDR1 MDHEN and CDR2 SYDVKM. Between the trimmed V and J ends, which lost 8 bases and 2 bases, there was a span of 9 bases. CDR3 in amino acids: CASGHPNYGYTF. CDR3 sequence (DNA): TGTGCCAGCGGACATCCCAACTATGGCTACACCTTC.

The rearrangement links TRBV5-1 to TRBJ1-6; D uncertain. CDR3 length: 13 amino acids. V lost 5 bases and J 8 bases, leaving 11 bases between the germline ends. Germline-derived CDR1 and CDR2 are SGHRS and YFSETQ. In nucleotides, the CDR3 is TGCGCCAGCAGGTTTCAAGCGGATTCACCCCTCCACTTT. Amino acids: CASRFQADSPLHF. The entire variable domain, with the rest obtained from reference TRBV5-1 and TRBJ1-6, is as follows: KAGVTQTPRYLIKTRGQQVTLSCSPISGHRSVSWYQQTPGQGLQFLFEYFSETQRNKGNFPGRFSGRQFSNSRSEMNVSTLELGDSALYLCASRFQADSPLHFGNGTRLTVT.

The genes are TRBV11-2 and TRBJ2-1; the D gene is possibly TRBD1 (5 bases). With 1 base removed from V and 15 bases from J, the gap between germline ends came to 10 bases. This CDR3 is 11 amino acids long. The germline gives CDR1 SGHAT, CDR2 FQNNGV. The CDR3 DNA reads TGTGCCAGCAGCTTAGGGACACTTCCGTTCTTC. Translated, it gives CASSLGTLPFF.

This clone was seen just once. CDR3 sequence reads: CASSPMGPGTGGQETQYF. The CDR3 DNA is TGTGCCAGCTCACCAATGGGCCCCGGGACAGGGGGACAAGAGACCCAGTACTTC. The chain links TRBV18 to TRBJ2-5; the match to TRBD1 covers 11 bases. The trim removed 2 bases at V and 2 bases at J, leaving 10 bases unmatched. CDR1 and CDR2 (germline): KGHSH, LQKENI. The CDR3 runs 18 residues. Drawing the rest from reference TRBV18 and TRBJ2-5, the complete variable domain is NAGVMQNPRHLVRRRGQEARLRCSPMKGHSHVYWYRQLPEEGLKFMVYLQKENIIDESGMPKERFSAEFPKEGPSILRIQQVVRGDSAAYFCASSPMGPGTGGQETQYFGPGTRLLVL.

This chain links TRBV5-5 with TRBJ2-2, with TRBD1 matching 7 bases. CDR1 and CDR2 from the germline V gene are SGHKS and YYEKEE (reference sequence). The CDR3 has 15 amino acids. V shed 7 bases and J 0 bases; nucleotides not matched to a gene: 6. The DNA of the CDR3 is TGTGCCAGCGCTACCGGGACAGCGAACACCGGGGAGCTGTTTTTT. Translated: CASATGTANTGELFF.

This chain connects TRBV3-1 (or the pseudogene TRBV3-2) to TRBJ1-5; D is possibly TRBD1 (5 bases). The germline V gene encodes CDR1 LGHDT and CDR2 YNNKEL (reference sequence). The V end was cut by 3 bases, the J end by 5 bases, with 11 bases between. This CDR3 comprises 14 residues. CDR3 DNA sequence: TGTGCCAGCAGCCATAAACAGGCGTATCAGCCCCAGCATTTT. It translates to CASSHKQAYQPQHF.

The chain couples TRBV19 to TRBJ2-7; 10 nucleotides agree with TRBD2. Germline CDR1 LNHDA, CDR2 SQIVND (reference sequence). The CDR3 loop spans 15 amino acids. V gave up 7 bases and J gave up 4 bases; unmatched junction bases: 10. The CDR3, as DNA: TGTGCCAGTAAAGTGGAGGCTAGCGGGAGTTACGAGCAGTACTTC. Translated, it gives CASKVEASGSYEQYF.

This chain joins TRBV29-1 and TRBJ2-3; 8 bases align to TRBD1. Germline loops: CDR1 SQVTM, CDR2 ANQGSEA. The CDR3 covers 11 residues. The CDR3 DNA reads as TGCAGAGTCGGGACAGGAGATACGCAGTATTTT. Its translation is CRVGTGDTQYF.